This TCR beta chain is drawn from a study of blood T cell repertoires in COVID-19. Study context: Acute-phase and convalescent COVID-19 samples originated in the United States, Italy and Spain.

In the study's own analysis: Reference gene primer amplification in the assay estimated nucleated cell counts. Sequenced by immunoSEQ multiplex PCR; TCRdb stores in-frame clones only, minus some. The V and J calls and clone size come from that table; D and trimming were worked out from the DNA. The data contain about 210,000 clones, around 86% of them singletons. The V and J ends lost 5 bases and 4 bases, in that order; junction bases with no gene match: 5. Germline lookup yields CDR1 LNHDA and CDR2 SQIVND (reference sequence). The CDR3 spans 14 residues. Recruited during active infection, patients (from Seattle) were subsequently followed longitudinally.

J is TRBJ1-1 and V is TRBV19, with 9 bases lining up with TRBD1. This receptor was identified in a woman aged 70-85 years with COVID-19, enrolled during active disease. The sequencing sample was made of peripheral blood. The CDR3 DNA sequence: TGTGCCAGTAGTTTACAGGGGGCGGGCACTGAAGCTTTCTTT. Protein: CASSLQGAGTEAFF. Full variable domain (outside the CDR3, taken from reference TRBV19 and TRBJ1-1): DGGITQSPKYLFRKEGQNVTLSCEQNLNHDAMYWYRQDPGQGLRLIYYSQIVNDFQKGDIAEGYSVSREKKESFPLTVTSAQKNPTAFYLCASSLQGAGTEAFFGQGTRLTVV.